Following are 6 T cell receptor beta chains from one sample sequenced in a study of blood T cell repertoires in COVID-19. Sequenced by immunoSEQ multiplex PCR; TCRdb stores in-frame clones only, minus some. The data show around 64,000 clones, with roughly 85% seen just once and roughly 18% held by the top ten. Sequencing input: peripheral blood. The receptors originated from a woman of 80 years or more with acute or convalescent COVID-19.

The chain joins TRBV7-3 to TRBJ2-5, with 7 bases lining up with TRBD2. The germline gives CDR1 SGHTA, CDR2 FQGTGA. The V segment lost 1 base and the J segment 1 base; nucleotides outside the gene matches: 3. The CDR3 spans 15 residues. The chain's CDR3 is CASSLMGGTQETQYF. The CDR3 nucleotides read TGTGCCAGCAGCTTAATGGGGGGGACCCAAGAGACCCAGTACTTC.

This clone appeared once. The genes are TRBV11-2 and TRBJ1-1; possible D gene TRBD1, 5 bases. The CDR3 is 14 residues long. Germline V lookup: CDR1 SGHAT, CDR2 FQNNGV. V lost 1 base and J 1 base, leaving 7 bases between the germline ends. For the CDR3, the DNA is TGTGCCAGCAGCTTAGTGACAGCGAACACTGAAGCTTTCTTT. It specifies CASSLVTANTEAFF.

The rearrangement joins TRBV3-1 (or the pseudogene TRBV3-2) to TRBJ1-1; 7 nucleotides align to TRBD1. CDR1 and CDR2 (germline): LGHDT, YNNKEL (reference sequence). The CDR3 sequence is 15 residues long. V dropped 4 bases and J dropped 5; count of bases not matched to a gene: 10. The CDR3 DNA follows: TGTGCCAGCAGCCCTCCGACAGGGTTGAGGACTGAAGCTTTCTTT. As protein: CASSPPTGLRTEAFF.

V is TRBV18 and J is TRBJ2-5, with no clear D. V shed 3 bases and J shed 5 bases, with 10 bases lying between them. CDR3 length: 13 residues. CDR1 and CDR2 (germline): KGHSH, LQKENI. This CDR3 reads CASSPVAAETQYF. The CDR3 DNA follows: TGTGCCAGCTCACCTGTCGCTGCGGAGACCCAGTACTTC.

The CDR3 DNA is TGTGCCAGCAGCCCCCAACAGGGCCTCTATGGCTACACCTTC. It is translated as CASSPQQGLYGYTF. The rearrangement links TRBV7-9 to TRBJ1-2; D perhaps matches TRBD1 (6 bases). The CDR3 runs 14 residues. Trimming removed 5 bases from V and 4 bases from J, with 14 bases in between. Germline CDR1 reads SEHNR; CDR2 reads FQNEAQ (reference sequence).

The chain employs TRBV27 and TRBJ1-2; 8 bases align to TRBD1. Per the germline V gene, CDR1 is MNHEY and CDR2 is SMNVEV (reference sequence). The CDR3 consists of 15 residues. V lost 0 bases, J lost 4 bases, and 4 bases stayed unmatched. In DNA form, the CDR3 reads TGTGCCAGCAGTTTATCTCAGGGGGCGACCTATGGCTACACCTTC. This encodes CASSLSQGATYGYTF.